The sample holds a few counts of the clone carrying this T cell receptor (beta chain). Antigen specificity is unknown. These data originate in a study of Graves' ophthalmopathy and Graves' hyperthyroidism. Study-wide findings and caveats: Thyroid clonotypes that were expanded above 0.001 frequency mostly also appeared in blood.

Deletions cut 3 bases from V and 4 bases from J, with 11 bases between. Germline-derived CDR1 and CDR2 are SEHNR and FQNEAQ (reference sequence). CDR3 length: 14 residues. The sequenced template was RNA, covering the TCR beta CDR3 region. The workflow started with a first-round RT-PCR run with HTBI primers and then moved on to a second-round multiplex PCR. TCRdb re-called the multiplex PCR reads through MiXCR, storing one row per CDR3 protein. Of approximately 700,000 distinct CDR3 sequences in the sample, 35% to 50% were seen once. Patients were excluded if they had other autoimmune diseases or uncontrolled infections, and likewise if pregnancy or lactation applied. What supplied the PBMCs was about 9.1 ml of fresh peripheral blood.

The sample was peripheral blood. The chain carries TRBV7-9 and TRBJ2-3; D gene ambiguous. The clonotype was recovered from an adult man with Graves' ophthalmopathy. The CDR3 loop reads CASSFFIRPDTQYF. The CDR3 DNA is TGTGCCAGCAGCTTCTTCATCCGTCCAGATACGCAGTATTTT.